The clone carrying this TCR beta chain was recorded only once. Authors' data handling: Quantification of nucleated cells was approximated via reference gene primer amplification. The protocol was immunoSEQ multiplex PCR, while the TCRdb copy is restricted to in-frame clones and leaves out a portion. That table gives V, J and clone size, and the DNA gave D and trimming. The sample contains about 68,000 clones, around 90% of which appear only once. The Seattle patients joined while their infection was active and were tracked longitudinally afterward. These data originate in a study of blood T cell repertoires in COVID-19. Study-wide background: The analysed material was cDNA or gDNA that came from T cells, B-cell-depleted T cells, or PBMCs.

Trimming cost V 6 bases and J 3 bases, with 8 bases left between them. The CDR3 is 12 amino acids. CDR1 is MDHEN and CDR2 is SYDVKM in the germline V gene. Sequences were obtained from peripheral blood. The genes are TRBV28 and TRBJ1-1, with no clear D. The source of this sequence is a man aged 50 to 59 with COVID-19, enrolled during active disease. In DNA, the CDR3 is TGTGCCAGCAGGACCGGGTACACTGAAGCTTTCTTT. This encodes CASRTGYTEAFF.